One sample yielded the 31 T cell receptor beta chains listed below, sequenced in a study of T cell repertoires in cytomegalovirus infection. TCRdb re-called the reads with MiXCR, one entry per CDR3 protein. The data contain under 250,000 distinct CDR3 sequences, roughly 12% of them singletons. The sample consisted of PBMCs. The receptors derive from a human donor in good health (CMV status not recorded). Some clones in this sample may be carry-over from other donors' samples.

This clonotype was seen ten or more times. In DNA, the CDR3 is TGTGCCAGCAGCTTTGGGGCCGGACAGGGCTTCTATGGCTACACCTTC. It yields the protein CASSFGAGQGFYGYTF. The gene calls are TRBV11-2 and TRBJ1-2; 8 bases are shared with TRBD1. J was trimmed by 4 bases and V by 3 bases; bases with no gene match: 10. This CDR3 is built from 16 residues. The germline CDR1 and CDR2 sequences are SGHAT and FQNNGV.

This clonotype was seen just once. The chain employs TRBV5-1 and TRBJ1-1, with TRBD1 as a possible D gene (6 bases). Germline V lookup: CDR1 SGHRS, CDR2 YFSETQ. V was trimmed by 4 bases and J by 5 bases, leaving 18 bases between them. The CDR3 covers 15 residues. CDR3 in DNA: TGCGCCAGCAGCCCGACCGGGGGCCCGGGAACTGAAGCTTTCTTT. It codes for CASSPTGGPGTEAFF.

This clonotype has ten or more counts. The chain is built from TRBV7-3 and TRBJ2-2; a possible D gene is TRBD1 (7 bases). V lost 5 bases, J lost 4 bases, and 14 bases lay in between. There are 15 residues in the CDR3. CDR1 and CDR2 from the germline V gene are SGHTA and FQGTGA. The CDR3 region is CASSKAGGITGELFF. Here the CDR3 DNA reads TGTGCCAGCAGCAAGGCAGGGGGGATCACCGGGGAGCTGTTTTTT.

This clonotype was picked up a small number of times. The V gene is TRBV29-1, the J gene TRBJ2-5; 7 nucleotides align to TRBD1. This CDR3 region has 13 residues. Germline-derived CDR1 and CDR2 are SQVTM and ANQGSEA. Losses at the gene ends were 4 bases for V and 4 bases for J; bases not matched to a gene: 6. The CDR3 DNA reads as TGCAGCGTTGGACAGGGCGATGGAGAGACCCAGTACTTC. This codes for CSVGQGDGETQYF.

The gene calls are TRBV6-5 and TRBJ1-2, with 7 bases aligning to TRBD1. The junction had 7 bases not matched to a gene; V was cut back by 2 bases and J by 7 bases. Germline V gene sequence: CDR1 MNHEY, CDR2 SVGAGI. This CDR3 has 14 residues. Written as DNA, the CDR3 is TGTGCCAGCAGTTACAGGACAGGTTCGGCTGGCTACACCTTC. Translated: CASSYRTGSAGYTF.

The rearrangement links TRBV14 to TRBJ1-5; D not certain. CDR1 is SGHDN and CDR2 is FVKESK in the germline V gene. Deletions cut 0 bases from V and 6 bases from J, with 6 bases between. The CDR3 consists of 13 residues. The CDR3 nucleotides read TGTGCCAGCAGCCAAGATCTTGGTCAGCCCCAGCATTTT. It encodes CASSQDLGQPQHF.

In this sample, this clonotype turned up a few times. This rearrangement joins TRBV7-8 to TRBJ1-4; perhaps TRBD1 as D (5 bases). V lost 7 bases to trimming and J lost 0 bases, with 12 bases between them. CDR3 length: 15 amino acids. Germline CDR1 reads SGHVS; CDR2 reads FQNEAQ. CDR3 loop: CASTTGDSTNEKLFF. The CDR3 coding sequence is TGTGCCAGCACGACGGGGGACTCAACTAATGAAAAACTGTTTTTT.

This clonotype occurred many times. The rearrangement links TRBV7-2 to TRBJ2-7, with a possible D match to TRBD1 (6 bases). V lost 3 bases and J lost 7, with 13 bases in between. This CDR3 contains 13 residues. Germline V lookup: CDR1 SGHTA, CDR2 FQGNSA. In DNA form, the CDR3 reads TGTGCCAGCAGCTTGGGGGCCTGGAGGGAGCAGTACTTC. It yields the protein CASSLGAWREQYF.

This clonotype was observed at least ten times. The chain is built from TRBV6-6 and TRBJ2-2; 7 nucleotides align to TRBD1. Germline lookup yields CDR1 MNHNY and CDR2 SVGAGI (reference sequence). This CDR3 spans 16 amino acids. With 7 bases clipped from V and 2 bases from J, the junction kept 10 bases outside the gene matches. The CDR3 bases are TGTGCCAGCACCCTACTGGGACAGCCCAACACCGGGGAGCTGTTTTTT. Protein: CASTLLGQPNTGELFF.

V gene TRBV25-1 combines with J gene TRBJ1-1; no definite D call. The CDR3 length is 14 residues. The V gene lost 4 bases and the J gene lost 0 bases, with 9 bases spanning the gap. Germline V CDR1 and CDR2: MGHDK, SYGVNS. CDR3 nucleotide sequence: TGTGCCAGCAGTGCTTATCTATTGAACACTGAAGCTTTCTTT. It translates to CASSAYLLNTEAFF.

This clonotype was observed at least ten times. V usage is TRBV7-8 and J usage is TRBJ1-5; possibly TRBD1 for D (6 bases). V dropped 7 bases and J dropped 2 bases, with 15 bases sitting between them. The CDR3 runs 15 residues. CDR1 and CDR2 (germline): SGHVS, FQNEAQ. The CDR3 bases are TGTGCCAGCACCTCTGGGGGGGCTCGCAATCAGCCCCAGCATTTT. Translating gives CASTSGGARNQPQHF.

This clonotype occurred many times. The gene calls are TRBV7-2 and TRBJ1-3; D may be TRBD1 (5 bases). Germline V gene sequence: CDR1 SGHTA, CDR2 FQGNSA. V was pared by 2 bases and J by 2 bases, with 13 bases between. The CDR3 consists of 16 residues. CDR3 sequence: CASSLTGLPTGNTIYF. CDR3 in DNA: TGTGCCAGCAGCTTAACGGGACTCCCGACTGGAAACACCATATATTTT.

The table lists this clonotype with many counts. The chain links TRBV7-6 to TRBJ1-6; D unclear. Germline CDR1 is SGHVS and CDR2 is FNYEAQ. Trimming pared 5 bases from V and 6 bases from J, leaving 8 bases between. The CDR3 is 13 residues long. As DNA, the CDR3 is TGTGCCAGCAGCCTGGGCCCTAATTCACCCCTCCACTTT. Its protein product is CASSLGPNSPLHF.

The V and J genes are TRBV28 and TRBJ1-2; D call uncertain. CDR1 and CDR2 from the germline V gene are MDHEN and SYDVKM. V lost 5 bases to trimming and J lost 3 bases, with 10 bases between them. The CDR3 consists of 13 residues. CDR3 residues: CASSPPGDYGYTF. The CDR3 region has the DNA TGTGCCAGCAGTCCCCCTGGGGACTATGGCTACACCTTC.

The rearrangement uses TRBV15 and TRBJ2-1; 9 bases map to TRBD2. CDR1 and CDR2 (germline): LNHNV, YYDKDF (reference sequence). The V and J ends lost 1 base and 8 bases, in that order; junction bases with no gene match: 6. The CDR3 consists of 15 residues. In DNA, the CDR3 is TGTGCCACCAGCAGAGGACTAGCGGTAATCGATGAGCAGTTCTTC. Translation: CATSRGLAVIDEQFF.

The chain couples TRBV19 to TRBJ1-6, with 10 bases matching TRBD1. CDR1 is LNHDA, CDR2 SQIVND, per germline (reference sequence). This CDR3 is built from 16 residues. V lost 6 bases to trimming and J lost 5 bases; unmatched junction nucleotides: 7. CDR3 loop: CASSLQTGGNNSPLHF. CDR3 in DNA: TGTGCCAGTAGCCTCCAGACAGGGGGCAATAATTCACCCCTCCACTTT.

The rearrangement joins TRBV28 to TRBJ2-4; D is possibly TRBD2 (5 bases). The germline V and J ends were trimmed by 5 bases and 3 bases, with 8 bases remaining between them. Germline values: CDR1 MDHEN, CDR2 SYDVKM. The CDR3 runs to 13 residues. The CDR3 nucleotides are TGTGCCAGCAGTGGCGGACTCAAAAACATTCAGTACTTC. Its translation is CASSGGLKNIQYF.

Only a few counts were recorded for this clonotype. The rearrangement uses TRBV4-3 and TRBJ2-2; no firm D call. CDR1 and CDR2 from the germline V gene are LGHNA and YSLEER. Trimming shortened V by 1 base and J by 5 bases, and 8 bases separated the two germline ends. The CDR3 spans 14 residues. The CDR3 bases are TGCGCCAGCAGCCAAGTGCGCGTGACCGGGGAGCTGTTTTTT. Translation: CASSQVRVTGELFF.

In this sample, this clonotype turned up a few times. J is TRBJ2-2 and V is TRBV5-1, with a tentative D call TRBD1 (6 bases). This CDR3 region has 16 residues. Germline V lookup: CDR1 SGHRS, CDR2 YFSETQ. V dropped 4 bases and J dropped 4 bases, with 17 bases sitting between them. This CDR3 is CASSPGLLGGTGELFF. The CDR3 DNA is TGCGCCAGCAGCCCAGGCCTCCTAGGGGGCACCGGGGAGCTGTTTTTT.

This clonotype was recorded at least ten times. The V and J genes are TRBV7-2 and TRBJ2-3; 11 bases fit TRBD2. The CDR3 sequence is 18 residues long. Germline V gene sequence: CDR1 SGHTA, CDR2 FQGNSA. Losses at the gene ends were 0 bases for V and 1 base for J; bases not matched to a gene: 6. The CDR3 DNA follows: TGTGCCAGCAGCTTAGCGTCTGTACTAGCGGGGGGCACAGATACGCAGTATTTT. Protein sequence: CASSLASVLAGGTDTQYF.

The rearrangement uses TRBV2 and TRBJ1-1; TRBD1 is a possible D gene (5 bases). This CDR3 spans 12 amino acids. The V and J ends lost 7 bases and 6 bases respectively, with 12 bases between them. Looked up from germline, CDR1 is SNHLY and CDR2 is FYNNEI. CDR3 region: CASNTGLPEAFF. The CDR3 nucleotides are TGTGCCAGCAATACAGGTTTGCCTGAAGCTTTCTTT.

This clonotype was observed many times. V and J are TRBV20-1 and TRBJ1-2; 8 bases map to TRBD1. CDR1 and CDR2 (germline): DFQATT, SNEGSKA (reference sequence). The CDR3 has 14 residues. V lost 1 base, J lost 2 bases, and 3 bases stayed unmatched. The CDR3 nucleotides are TGCAGTGCTAGAGTGGGACAGGCGAACTATGGCTACACCTTC. Its translation: CSARVGQANYGYTF.

This sequence joins TRBV19 and TRBJ2-1, with 8 positions matching TRBD2. Unmatched junction bases numbered 2, after V lost 2 bases and J lost 5 bases. CDR1 and CDR2 from the germline V gene are LNHDA and SQIVND (reference sequence). This CDR3 region has 14 residues. The CDR3 DNA follows: TGTGCCAGTAGTATACGGCGGGGGGACAATGAGCAGTTCTTC. As protein: CASSIRRGDNEQFF.

The CDR3 region has the DNA TGTGCCAGCAGCCTGGGAGCGGACGGAGCCTACGAGCAGTACTTC. Residues: CASSLGADGAYEQYF. The chain has TRBV11-2 and TRBJ2-7; TRBD2 is a possible D gene (5 bases). The CDR3 sequence is 15 residues long. The germline V gene has CDR1 SGHAT and CDR2 FQNNGV. V was pared by 5 bases and J by 2 bases, with 16 bases between.

This clonotype was recorded at least ten times. J is TRBJ2-7 and V is TRBV7-3; the D is unclear. This CDR3 contains 12 residues. V lost 5 bases to trimming and J lost 2 bases, with 7 bases between them. The germline gives CDR1 SGHTA, CDR2 FQGTGA. CDR3 amino acids: CASSPCTYEQYF. CDR3 DNA: TGTGCCAGCAGCCCCTGTACCTACGAGCAGTACTTC.

There are many counts of this clonotype. The chain recombines TRBV28 with TRBJ1-2; D gene uncertain. The CDR3 runs to 13 residues. V was cut by 6 bases and J by 2 bases, with 10 bases left in between. CDR1 MDHEN and CDR2 SYDVKM come from the germline V gene. In DNA form, the CDR3 reads TGTGCCAGCAGCTTCGGGATGAACTATGGCTACACCTTC. As protein: CASSFGMNYGYTF.

This clonotype was picked up many times. The chain is built from TRBV10-3 and TRBJ1-1, with D perhaps matching TRBD1 (6 bases). V gave up 2 bases and J gave up 1 base, with 14 bases separating them. Germline V CDR1 and CDR2: ENHRY, SYGVKD. The CDR3 runs to 16 residues. In DNA form, the CDR3 reads TGTGCCATCAGTGAGACAGGGTTTTCATCGAACACTGAAGCTTTCTTT. Translating it yields CAISETGFSSNTEAFF.

This clonotype has only a few counts. This sequence joins TRBV29-1 and TRBJ2-1; D may be TRBD1 (6 bases). CDR1 and CDR2 from the germline V gene are SQVTM and ANQGSEA. V gave up 6 bases and J gave up 8 bases, with 14 bases separating them. The CDR3 has 12 residues. CDR3 nucleotides: TGCAGCGTCGCGCAGGGGTCGGATGAGCAGTTCTTC. Protein product: CSVAQGSDEQFF.

This clonotype was observed many times. V usage is TRBV7-2 and J usage is TRBJ2-7, with a possible D match to TRBD1 (6 bases). CDR1 and CDR2 from the germline V gene are SGHTA and FQGNSA. The CDR3 extends over 17 amino acids. V shed 0 bases and J shed 6 bases, with 21 bases lying between them. In nucleotides, the CDR3 is TGTGCCAGCAGCTTAGCCCTGGGGGCTGCGTTGAGGAGCGAGCAGTACTTC. It translates to CASSLALGAALRSEQYF.

A remark on this clonotype: It may be a read error: a sequence one base away is much more abundant. The chain carries TRBV28 and TRBJ2-2, with D possibly being TRBD1 or TRBD2 (6 bases each). Germline assignment: CDR1 MDHEN and CDR2 SYDVKM. The CDR3 extends over 15 amino acids. CDR3 in amino acids: CASALGGTSTGELCF. CDR3 nucleotide sequence: TGTGCCAGCGCCTTAGGGGGGACTTCCACCGGGGAGCTGTGTTTT.

This clonotype showed up just a few times. The chain joins TRBV27 to TRBJ2-7, with TRBD2 matching 10 bases. CDR1 and CDR2 from the germline V gene are MNHEY and SMNVEV (reference sequence). The CDR3 sequence is 15 residues long. V trimming: 7 bases; J trimming: 0 bases; junction bases outside the gene matches: 6. Here the CDR3 reads CASKRASGSSYEQYF. The DNA for the CDR3 is TGTGCCAGCAAAAGGGCTAGCGGGAGCTCCTACGAGCAGTACTTC.